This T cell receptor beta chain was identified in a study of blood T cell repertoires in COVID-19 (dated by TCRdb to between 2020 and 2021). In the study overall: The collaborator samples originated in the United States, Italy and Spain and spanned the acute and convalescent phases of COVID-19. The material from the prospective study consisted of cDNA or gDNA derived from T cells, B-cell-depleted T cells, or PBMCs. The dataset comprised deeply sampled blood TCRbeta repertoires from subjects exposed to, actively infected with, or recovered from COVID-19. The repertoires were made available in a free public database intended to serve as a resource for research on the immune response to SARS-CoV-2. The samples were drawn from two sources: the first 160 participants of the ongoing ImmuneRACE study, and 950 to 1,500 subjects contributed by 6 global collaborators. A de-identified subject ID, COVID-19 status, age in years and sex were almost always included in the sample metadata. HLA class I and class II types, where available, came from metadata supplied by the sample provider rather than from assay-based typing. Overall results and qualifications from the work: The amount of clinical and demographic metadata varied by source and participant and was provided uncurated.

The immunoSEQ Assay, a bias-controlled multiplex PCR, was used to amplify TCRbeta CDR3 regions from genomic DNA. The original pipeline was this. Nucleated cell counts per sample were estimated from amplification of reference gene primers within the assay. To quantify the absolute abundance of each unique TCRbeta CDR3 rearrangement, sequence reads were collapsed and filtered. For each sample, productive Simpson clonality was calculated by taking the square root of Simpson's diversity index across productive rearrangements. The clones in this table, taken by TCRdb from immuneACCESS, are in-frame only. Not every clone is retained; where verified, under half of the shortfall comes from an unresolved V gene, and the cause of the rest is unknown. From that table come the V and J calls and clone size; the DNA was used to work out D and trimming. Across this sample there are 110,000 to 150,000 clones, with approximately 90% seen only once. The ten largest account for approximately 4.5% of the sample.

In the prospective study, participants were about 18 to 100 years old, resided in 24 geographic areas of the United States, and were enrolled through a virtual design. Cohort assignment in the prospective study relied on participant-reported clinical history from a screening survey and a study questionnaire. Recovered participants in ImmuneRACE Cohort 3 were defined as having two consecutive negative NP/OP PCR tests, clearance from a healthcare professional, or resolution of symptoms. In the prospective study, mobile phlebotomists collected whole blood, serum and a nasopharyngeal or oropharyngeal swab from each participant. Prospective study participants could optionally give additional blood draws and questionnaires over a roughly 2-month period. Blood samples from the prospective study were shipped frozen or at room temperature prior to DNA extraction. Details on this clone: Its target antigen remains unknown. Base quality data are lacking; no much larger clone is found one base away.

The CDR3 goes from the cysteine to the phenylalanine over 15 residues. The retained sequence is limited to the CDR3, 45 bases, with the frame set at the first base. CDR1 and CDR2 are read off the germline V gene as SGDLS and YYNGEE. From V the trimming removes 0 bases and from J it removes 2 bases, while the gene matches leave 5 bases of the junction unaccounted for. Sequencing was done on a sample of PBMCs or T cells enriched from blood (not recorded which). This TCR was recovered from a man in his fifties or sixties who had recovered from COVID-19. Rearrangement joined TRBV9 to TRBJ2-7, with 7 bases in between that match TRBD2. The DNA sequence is TGTGCCAGCAGCGTAGGCGGGAGCACCCCCTACGAGCAGTACTTC. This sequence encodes CASSVGGSTPYEQYF.